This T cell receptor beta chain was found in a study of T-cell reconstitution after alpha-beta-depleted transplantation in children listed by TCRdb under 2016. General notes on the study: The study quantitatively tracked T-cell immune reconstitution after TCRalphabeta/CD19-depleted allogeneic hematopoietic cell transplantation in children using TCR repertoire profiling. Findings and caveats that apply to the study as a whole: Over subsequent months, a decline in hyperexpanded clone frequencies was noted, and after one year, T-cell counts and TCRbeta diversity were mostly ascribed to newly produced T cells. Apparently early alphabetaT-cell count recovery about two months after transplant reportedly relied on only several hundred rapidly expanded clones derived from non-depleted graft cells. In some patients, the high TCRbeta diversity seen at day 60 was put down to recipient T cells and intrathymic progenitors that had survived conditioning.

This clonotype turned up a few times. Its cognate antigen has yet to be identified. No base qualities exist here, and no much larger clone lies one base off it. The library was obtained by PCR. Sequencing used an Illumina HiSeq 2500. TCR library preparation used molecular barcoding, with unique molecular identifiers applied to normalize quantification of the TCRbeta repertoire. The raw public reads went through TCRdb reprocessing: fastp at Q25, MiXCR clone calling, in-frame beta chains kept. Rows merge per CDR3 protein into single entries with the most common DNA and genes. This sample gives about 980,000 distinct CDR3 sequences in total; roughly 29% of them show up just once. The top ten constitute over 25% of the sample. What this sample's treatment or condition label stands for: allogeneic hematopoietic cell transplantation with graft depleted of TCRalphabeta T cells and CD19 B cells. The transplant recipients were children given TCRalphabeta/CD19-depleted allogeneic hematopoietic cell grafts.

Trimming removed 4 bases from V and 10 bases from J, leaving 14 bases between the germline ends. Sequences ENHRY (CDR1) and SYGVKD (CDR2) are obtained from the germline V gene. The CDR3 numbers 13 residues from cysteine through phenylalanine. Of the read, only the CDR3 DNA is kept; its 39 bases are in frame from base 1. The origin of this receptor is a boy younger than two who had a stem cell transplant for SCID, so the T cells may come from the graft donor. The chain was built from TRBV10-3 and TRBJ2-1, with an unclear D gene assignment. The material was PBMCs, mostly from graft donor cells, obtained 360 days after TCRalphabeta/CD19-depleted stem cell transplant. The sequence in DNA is TGTGCCATCAGTGCACGCTCGGCCGAGGAGCAGTTCTTC. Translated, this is CAISARSAEEQFF.